This entry concerns a single T cell receptor beta chain. Its matching antigen is unknown. V was clipped by 2 bases and J by 0 bases; unmatched bases: 6. Germline values: CDR1 MNHEY, CDR2 SVGEGT. The CDR3 loop spans 16 amino acids. The entry originates in a study of T-cell memory formation after mild COVID-19. The 5'RACE method, run with constant-segment primers, produced TCR alpha and TCR beta cDNA libraries (carrying sample barcodes and UMIs). TCRdb reanalysed the 5' RACE reads using MiXCR and keeps one entry per CDR3 protein. This table has around 470,000 distinct CDR3 sequences, approximately 20% appearing once. Study results and caveats: Clones shrinking from day 15 to 85 showed even CD4/CD8 mixes; later expanders tilted CD4+. That cross-reactive memory joined was suggested by some responding clones appearing in pre-infection memory.

The sample was PBMCs or a T cell subset sorted from them (not recorded which). This sequence joins TRBV6-2 or TRBV6-3 and TRBJ1-2; 7 nucleotides align to TRBD1. The receptor was isolated from an adult woman who had mild COVID-19 (a few samples of this study predate the infection). Cell type and time point are not known. CDR3 protein: CASSYTVTGTNYGYTF. The CDR3 coding sequence is TGTGCCAGCAGTTACACGGTGACAGGGACTAACTATGGCTACACCTTC.